One and the same sample provided the 27 T cell receptor beta chains below, sequenced in a study of control samples from healthy donors and cancer patients. Here immunoSEQ multiplex PCR was the method, and the copy in TCRdb shows in-frame clones only, minus some. The sample has roughly 50,000 clones; about 93% are singletons. Sequencing input: blood. These receptors were taken from a man aged 25 to 45 in good health.

This chain links TRBV2 with TRBJ1-4, with 7 bases aligning to TRBD1. The CDR3 spans 16 residues. Trimming at V came to 4 bases and at J to 7 bases, leaving 12 bases not matched to a gene. In germline, CDR1 is SNHLY, CDR2 FYNNEI. The CDR3 region is CASSVSSEGAGEKLFF. The CDR3 DNA follows: TGTGCCAGCAGTGTATCTAGCGAGGGGGCAGGTGAAAAACTGTTTTTT.

This clone was observed a single time. The chain joins TRBV7-3 to TRBJ2-5, with D unresolved. CDR3 length: 13 residues. Trimming shortened V by 3 bases and J by 2 bases, and 7 bases separated the two germline ends. The V gene's germline CDR1 is SGHTA and CDR2 FQGTGA. The CDR3 region is CASSLGRQETQYF. The CDR3 DNA sequence: TGTGCCAGCAGCTTGGGCAGGCAAGAGACCCAGTACTTC.

This chain joins TRBV7-2 and TRBJ2-3, with D perhaps TRBD1 (6 bases). V shed 1 base and J shed 4 bases, with 12 bases lying between them. From germline, CDR1 is SGHTA and CDR2 FQGNSA. This CDR3 comprises 15 residues. As DNA, the CDR3 is TGTGCCAGCAGCTTAGGTCGGTCAGGGGCAGATACGCAGTATTTT. Its translation: CASSLGRSGADTQYF.

In DNA form, the CDR3 reads TGTGCCAGCAGACCGGGACAGGGGGCTGGGAGGGAAGCTTTCTTT. Amino acids: CASRPGQGAGREAFF. This chain connects TRBV6-5 to TRBJ1-1, with TRBD1 identical over 12 bases. This CDR3 is 15 amino acids long. The germline V gene has CDR1 MNHEY and CDR2 SVGAGI. The V gene end was trimmed by 6 bases and the J gene end by 8 bases; junction bases not matched to a gene: 10.

The chain carries TRBV3-1 (or the pseudogene TRBV3-2) and TRBJ1-2; the D is unclear. Per germline, CDR1 LGHDT and CDR2 YNNKEL (reference sequence). Trimming pared 3 bases from V and 3 bases from J, leaving 2 bases between. The CDR3 covers 11 residues. The CDR3 DNA reads TGTGCCAGCAGCCACGACTATGGCTACACCTTC. Encoded protein: CASSHDYGYTF.

This chain joins TRBV30 and TRBJ2-7; possibly TRBD2 for D (6 bases). Germline CDR1 is GTSNPN and CDR2 is SVGIG (reference sequence). Deletions cut 0 bases from V and 11 bases from J, with 20 bases between. The CDR3 runs 14 residues. The CDR3 region is CAWSVGGIETYKYF. In DNA, the CDR3 is TGTGCCTGGAGTGTAGGAGGGATCGAAACTTATAAGTACTTC.

The chain carries TRBV28 and TRBJ2-5; 8 nucleotides agree with TRBD1. CDR1 and CDR2 from the germline V gene are MDHEN and SYDVKM. V gave up 3 bases and J gave up 1 base; unmatched junction bases: 25. The CDR3 loop spans 22 amino acids. CDR3 amino acids: CASSLFHLGQAGRPYTQETQYF. CDR3 DNA: TGTGCCAGCAGTTTGTTTCATTTGGGACAGGCCGGACGTCCGTATACCCAAGAGACCCAGTACTTC.

V is TRBV19 and J is TRBJ1-1, with TRBD1 matching 8 bases. Germline V gene sequence: CDR1 LNHDA, CDR2 SQIVND (reference sequence). Trimming cost V 3 bases and J 5 bases; bases outside gene matches: 8. This CDR3 spans 15 amino acids. The CDR3 reads CASSIPQGARTEAFF. In nucleotides, the CDR3 is TGTGCCAGTAGTATCCCCCAGGGGGCAAGGACTGAAGCTTTCTTT.

This clone was counted once. CDR3 amino acids: CASSRARADTQYF. The CDR3, as DNA: TGCGCCAGCAGCCGTGCCAGGGCAGATACGCAGTATTTT. V gene TRBV4-3 combines with J gene TRBJ2-3; D is possibly TRBD1 (5 bases). The CDR3 has 13 amino acids. Trimming removed 4 bases at V and 4 bases at J, with 9 bases between. CDR1 is LGHNA and CDR2 is YSLEER in the germline V gene.

This sequence joins TRBV9 and TRBJ2-7; D is possibly TRBD2 (7 bases). With 3 bases removed from V and 0 bases from J, the gap between germline ends came to 10 bases. This CDR3 has 14 residues. Germline V gene sequence: CDR1 SGDLS, CDR2 YYNGEE. This CDR3 is CASSEGGFSYEQYF. CDR3 DNA sequence: TGTGCCAGCAGCGAGGGGGGGTTCTCCTACGAGCAGTACTTC.

The rearrangement uses TRBV29-1 and TRBJ1-2, with D unresolved. V was trimmed by 1 base and J by 0 bases, leaving 12 bases between them. The CDR3 consists of 15 residues. CDR1 and CDR2 (germline): SQVTM, ANQGSEA. CDR3 in amino acids: CSVEGGGEANYGYTF. CDR3 DNA: TGCAGCGTTGAAGGAGGAGGCGAAGCTAACTATGGCTACACCTTC.

The rearrangement uses TRBV18 and TRBJ2-7; D perhaps matches TRBD2 (6 bases). CDR1 and CDR2 from the germline V gene are KGHSH and LQKENI. The CDR3 runs to 14 residues. The germline V and J ends were trimmed by 3 bases and 1 base, with 10 bases remaining between them. CDR3 DNA sequence: TGTGCCAGCTCACCGGCTAGCGAGTCCTACGAGCAGTACTTC. Protein sequence: CASSPASESYEQYF.

The gene calls are TRBV4-1 and TRBJ1-2; D uncertain. The CDR3 totals 16 residues. The ends were cut back, 2 bases at V and 7 bases at J, with 20 bases in the middle. Per germline, CDR1 MGHRA and CDR2 YSYEKL. The CDR3 region has the DNA TGCGCCAGCAGCCAAAGTTTGATCGAGGGAACTGGTGGCTACACCTTC. This sequence encodes CASSQSLIEGTGGYTF.

This clone has just a few counts. This chain connects TRBV25-1 to TRBJ2-7; D ambiguous. CDR3 size: 12 residues. The V end lost 0 bases, the J end lost 3 bases, and 3 bases lay between the germline ends. Germline V CDR1 and CDR2: MGHDK, SYGVNS. The CDR3 nucleotides read TGTGCCAGCAGTGAATACTTCTACGAGCAGTACTTC. This encodes CASSEYFYEQYF.

This chain uses TRBV14 with TRBJ1-6; a possible D gene is TRBD1 (6 bases). V gave up 4 bases and J gave up 8 bases, with 15 bases separating them. The germline V gene encodes CDR1 SGHDN and CDR2 FVKESK. The CDR3 runs 15 residues. The CDR3 loop reads CASSPGTPGDSPLHF. CDR3 bases: TGTGCCAGCAGCCCGGGGACACCGGGCGATTCACCCCTCCACTTT.

The chain has TRBV30 and TRBJ2-7; D is possibly TRBD1 (5 bases). Germline V CDR1 and CDR2: GTSNPN, SVGIG (reference sequence). The CDR3 is 15 residues long. V was cut by 7 bases and J by 0 bases, with 19 bases left in between. CDR3: CASAKGRVFSYEQYF. The CDR3 DNA is TGTGCCTCAGCCAAGGGCAGGGTCTTCTCCTACGAGCAGTACTTC.

This chain uses TRBV4-1 with TRBJ2-7; either TRBD1 or TRBD2 may fit D (6 bases each). The CDR3 loop spans 15 amino acids. Germline CDR1 and CDR2: MGHRA and YSYEKL. V lost 1 base to trimming and J lost 7 bases, with 17 bases between them. The CDR3: CASSQAGAGSGEQYF. The CDR3 nucleotides read TGCGCCAGCAGCCAAGCGGGGGCAGGGTCAGGGGAGCAGTACTTC.

The chain carries TRBV12-5 and TRBJ2-7, with D perhaps being TRBD1 or TRBD2 (5 bases each). The CDR3 loop spans 17 amino acids. The germline V and J ends were trimmed by 5 bases and 2 bases, with 22 bases remaining between them. Germline CDR1 is LGHNT and CDR2 is FRNRAP. The CDR3 here is CASGPSNRGRPPYEQYF. CDR3 nucleotide sequence: TGTGCTAGTGGTCCCTCGAACCGGGGACGACCACCCTACGAGCAGTACTTC.

This rearrangement joins TRBV30 to TRBJ1-2, with 7 bases that match TRBD1. This CDR3 is 13 amino acids long. Losses at the gene ends were 2 bases for V and 8 bases for J; bases not matched to a gene: 8. Germline V gene data show CDR1 as GTSNPN and CDR2 as SVGIG (reference sequence). DNA of the CDR3: TGTGCCTGGAGTCCGACAGGGTTGGAGGGCTACACCTTC. Encoded protein: CAWSPTGLEGYTF. Together with reference TRBV30 and TRBJ1-2, the CDR3 gives the full variable domain: SQTIHQWPATLVQPVGSPLSLECTVEGTSNPNLYWYRQAAGRGLQLLFYSVGIGQISSEVPQNLSASRPQDRQFILSSKKLLLSDSGFYLCAWSPTGLEGYTFGSGTRLTVV.

This clone was seen a few times. This rearrangement joins TRBV18 to TRBJ1-4; tentative D call: TRBD1 (5 bases). V was shortened by 4 bases and J by 5 bases, with 5 bases between the two germline ends. This CDR3 has 12 residues. Germline values: CDR1 KGHSH, CDR2 LQKENI. DNA for the CDR3: TGTGCCAGCTCACAGGGGAATGAAAAACTGTTTTTT. Its protein product is CASSQGNEKLFF.

The chain recombines TRBV29-1 with TRBJ1-1; D not certain. V dropped 4 bases and J dropped 6 bases, with 15 bases sitting between them. The CDR3 is 13 residues long. The germline gives CDR1 SQVTM, CDR2 ANQGSEA. The CDR3 reads CSVASSFLAEAFF. In DNA form, the CDR3 reads TGCAGCGTTGCATCATCGTTCTTAGCTGAAGCTTTCTTT.

The chain is built from TRBV11-3 and TRBJ2-2; maybe TRBD1 (5 bases). The germline V gene has CDR1 SGHNT and CDR2 YENEEA. Trimming removed 4 bases from V and 4 bases from J, with 16 bases in between. The CDR3 runs to 16 residues. CDR3 amino acids: CASSSGQGLGTGELFF. The CDR3 nucleotides are TGTGCCAGCAGCTCCGGGCAGGGTCTCGGCACCGGGGAGCTGTTTTTT.

The J gene is TRBJ1-2, the V gene TRBV6-1; unclear D gene. The ends were cut back, 3 bases at V and 3 bases at J, with 17 bases in the middle. Germline V gene data show CDR1 as MNHNS and CDR2 as SASEGT. The CDR3 has 16 amino acids. The CDR3 reads CASSDRAMHRDYGYTF. CDR3 nucleotide sequence: TGTGCCAGCAGTGACCGGGCCATGCATAGGGACTATGGCTACACCTTC.

This rearrangement joins TRBV6-5 to TRBJ2-1; D is ambiguous. CDR3 length equals 13 residues. The germline V gene encodes CDR1 MNHEY and CDR2 SVGAGI. Trimming took off 6 bases at V and 1 base at J, with 7 bases between the two ends. CDR3 sequence reads: CASRGFSYNEQFF. CDR3 DNA sequence: TGTGCCAGCAGGGGATTTTCCTACAATGAGCAGTTCTTC.

The chain recombines TRBV10-1 with TRBJ1-2, with a possible D match to TRBD1 (6 bases). CDR1 is WNHNN and CDR2 is SYGVQD in the germline V gene (reference sequence). The CDR3 is 13 amino acids. The V end lost 5 bases, the J end lost 2 bases, and 9 bases lay between the germline ends. In DNA, the CDR3 is TGCGCCAGCAGTTCCCAGGGGAACTATGGCTACACCTTC. Protein product: CASSSQGNYGYTF.

The rearrangement uses TRBV6-1 and TRBJ2-7; 7 nucleotides match TRBD1. This CDR3 spans 15 amino acids. The ends lost 3 bases at V and 0 bases at J; junction bases unmatched: 5. Germline V gene data show CDR1 as MNHNS and CDR2 as SASEGT. CDR3 in amino acids: CASSDRDSYSYEQYF. The CDR3 nucleotides are TGTGCCAGCAGTGACCGGGACAGTTACTCCTACGAGCAGTACTTC.

CDR3 bases: TGTGCCAGCAGCCTAACGACAGGGAGGCCTGGAAACACCATATATTTT. This codes for CASSLTTGRPGNTIYF. The V call is TRBV7-2, the J call TRBJ1-3; 7 bases agree with TRBD1. V gave up 5 bases and J gave up 2 bases; unmatched junction bases: 9. The CDR3 extends over 16 amino acids. In germline, CDR1 is SGHTA, CDR2 FQGNSA.